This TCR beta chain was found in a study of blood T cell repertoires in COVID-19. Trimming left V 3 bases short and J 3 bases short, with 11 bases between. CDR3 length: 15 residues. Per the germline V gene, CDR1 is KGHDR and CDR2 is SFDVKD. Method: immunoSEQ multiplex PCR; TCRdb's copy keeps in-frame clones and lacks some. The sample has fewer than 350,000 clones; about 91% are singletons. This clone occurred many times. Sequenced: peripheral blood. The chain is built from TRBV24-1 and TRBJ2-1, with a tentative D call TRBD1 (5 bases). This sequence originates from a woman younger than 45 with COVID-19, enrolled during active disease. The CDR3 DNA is TGTGCCACCAGTGATCGCTGGACACACTACAATGAGCAGTTCTTC. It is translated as CATSDRWTHYNEQFF.